The entry below gives a single TCR beta chain sequence along with its context. No antigen is known for it. Per-nucleotide qualities are absent, and no much larger clonotype sits a single base away. The sample originates from a study of early T cells in non-severe SARS-CoV-2 infection (dated by TCRdb to about 2021). The study in broad terms: Bulk RNA from unsorted whole blood was used for TCR sequencing, so alpha and beta chains could not be paired.

Spanning cysteine to phenylalanine, the CDR3 consists of 13 amino acids. Just the 39-base CDR3 DNA is kept, in frame starting at base 1. V and J are truncated by 6 bases and 1 base respectively, leaving an intervening sequence of 9 bases. From a lookup of the germline V gene, CDR1 and CDR2 are ENHRY and SYGVKD. The study was a case-control design nested within a healthcare worker cohort in London, UK, with weekly nasopharyngeal swab PCR tests and blood sampling. Healthcare workers were recruited between 23 and 31 March 2020, during the week of the UK lockdown, and were followed weekly for up to roughly 15 weeks. What the study reported, not specific to this receptor: VDJdb matching was skewed toward anti-spike CD8 responses and likely underestimated virus-specific expansions by missing private and CD4 specificities.

Library preparation employed 5' RACE. The sample was run on a NextSeq 500. Unique molecular identifiers were attached to individual cDNA molecules in the TCR library protocol so that sequencing error and PCR bias could be corrected. Sequencing covered both TCR alpha and beta chains, and within each sample the abundances of alpha and beta sequences were tightly co-correlated. From the authors' description of their analysis: V gene, J gene and CDR3 annotation of TCR sequences was performed with Decombinator V4. TCRs were defined as expanded if a significant change between any two time points was detected under a Poisson model with p below 0.0001. Abundances of TCRs were expressed as counts per million after normalisation to the total number of TCRs sequenced in each sample. TRAV1-2 paired with TRAJ12, TRAJ20 or TRAJ33 defined MAIT TCRs, while TRAV10 paired with TRAJ18 defined iNKT TCRs. VDJdb, accessed on 1 November 2021, was searched for TCRs annotated for CMV, EBV and SARS-CoV-2, and TCRs annotated for more than one antigen were excluded. The raw public data were reprocessed by TCRdb itself: fastp quality trimming at Q25, MiXCR clonotype calling, in-frame beta chains only. Each CDR3 protein appears once, grouped with its most common genes and DNA. Clone size and V and J calls follow TCRdb, not the original study. This sample holds 55,000 to 80,000 distinct CDR3 sequences; 7% to 10% were observed only once. The ten largest account for 10% to 15% of the sample.

The receptor chain draws on TRBV10-3 and TRBJ2-5; TRBD2 is possibly the D segment (6 matching bases). Source: whole blood, taken at baseline. The source is an adult who was a healthcare worker with PCR-confirmed SARS-CoV-2 infection or an uninfected control (not recorded which). This receptor carries the CDR3 CAISPGGQETQYF. The sequenced DNA: TGTGCCATCAGCCCCGGGGGCCAAGAGACCCAGTACTTC.